One sample yielded the 5 T cell receptor beta chains listed below, sequenced in a study of glioma-infiltrating T cells. Using RNA template, CDR3s of TCR alpha and beta were amplified with iRepertoire arm-PCR. TCRdb itself ran the multiplex PCR reads through MiXCR, one entry per CDR3 protein. Of about 140,000 distinct CDR3 sequences listed, approximately 40% are singletons. Material: glioma tissue, nonneoplastic brain tissue, or PBMCs (not recorded which). The source of these receptors is a human donor with low-grade glioma or glioblastoma, undergoing nonglioma brain surgery, or in good health (not recorded which).

V gene TRBV24-1 combines with J gene TRBJ1-2, with a weak D call TRBD1 (5 bases). Germline lookup yields CDR1 KGHDR and CDR2 SFDVKD. This CDR3 has 13 residues. V shed 5 bases and J shed 4 bases, with 10 bases lying between them. In DNA, the CDR3 is TGTGCCACCAGTGGGCAGGGATTCTATGGCTACACCTTC. Its translation: CATSGQGFYGYTF.

This clonotype has more than one count but fewer than ten. V and J are TRBV27 and TRBJ2-3, with D unclear. Germline CDR1 MNHEY, CDR2 SMNVEV (reference sequence). The CDR3 has 14 residues. Trimming shortened V by 3 bases and J by 2 bases, and 9 bases separated the two germline ends. The CDR3 bases are TGTGCCAGCAGTTTCTCCCACAACACAGATACGCAGTATTTT. Amino acid sequence: CASSFSHNTDTQYF.

This clonotype was counted many times. The chain carries TRBV27 and TRBJ2-1, with 10 nucleotides matching TRBD1. Germline-derived CDR1 and CDR2 are MNHEY and SMNVEV (reference sequence). The ends lost 5 bases at V and 2 bases at J; junction bases unmatched: 3. The CDR3 covers 15 residues. The CDR3 sequence is CASSDGTGAYNEQFF. In DNA form, the CDR3 reads TGTGCCAGCAGTGATGGGACAGGGGCCTACAATGAGCAGTTCTTC.

The chain employs TRBV7-2 and TRBJ2-2; D gene unclear. CDR1 SGHTA and CDR2 FQGNSA come from the germline V gene. The CDR3 totals 14 residues. Trimming cost V 6 bases and J 1 base, with 9 bases left between them. The DNA for the CDR3 is TGTGCCAGCAGAACTGACCAGAACACCGGGGAGCTGTTTTTT. Translated: CASRTDQNTGELFF.

The rearrangement uses TRBV20-1 and TRBJ2-3; D not resolved. Germline V gives CDR1 DFQATT, CDR2 SNEGSKA (reference sequence). Trimming stripped 3 bases from V and 2 bases from J, with 15 bases between. There are 15 residues in the CDR3. The CDR3: CSASWFTSITDTQYF. In DNA form, the CDR3 reads TGCAGTGCTAGTTGGTTTACTTCTATCACAGATACGCAGTATTTT.